This T cell receptor (beta chain) was sequenced in a study of blood T cell repertoires in COVID-19. Some clones are missing from TCRdb's copy, which holds only in-frame ones; the method was immunoSEQ multiplex PCR. The table lists roughly 90,000 clones, more than 75% of them singletons, with 20% to 30% in the top ten. The CDR3 runs 16 residues. Germline V gene sequence: CDR1 LNHDA, CDR2 SQIVND (reference sequence). Trimming removed 7 bases from V and 4 bases from J; junction bases left unmatched: 13. The sequence was collected from a human donor in a cohort sampled during active COVID-19. Sequenced input: peripheral blood. J is TRBJ1-5 and V is TRBV19, with 7 positions matching TRBD1. CDR3 sequence reads: CASTLGAGGWNQPQHF. The CDR3 DNA sequence: TGTGCCAGTACCCTAGGCGCAGGGGGTTGGAATCAGCCCCAGCATTTT.